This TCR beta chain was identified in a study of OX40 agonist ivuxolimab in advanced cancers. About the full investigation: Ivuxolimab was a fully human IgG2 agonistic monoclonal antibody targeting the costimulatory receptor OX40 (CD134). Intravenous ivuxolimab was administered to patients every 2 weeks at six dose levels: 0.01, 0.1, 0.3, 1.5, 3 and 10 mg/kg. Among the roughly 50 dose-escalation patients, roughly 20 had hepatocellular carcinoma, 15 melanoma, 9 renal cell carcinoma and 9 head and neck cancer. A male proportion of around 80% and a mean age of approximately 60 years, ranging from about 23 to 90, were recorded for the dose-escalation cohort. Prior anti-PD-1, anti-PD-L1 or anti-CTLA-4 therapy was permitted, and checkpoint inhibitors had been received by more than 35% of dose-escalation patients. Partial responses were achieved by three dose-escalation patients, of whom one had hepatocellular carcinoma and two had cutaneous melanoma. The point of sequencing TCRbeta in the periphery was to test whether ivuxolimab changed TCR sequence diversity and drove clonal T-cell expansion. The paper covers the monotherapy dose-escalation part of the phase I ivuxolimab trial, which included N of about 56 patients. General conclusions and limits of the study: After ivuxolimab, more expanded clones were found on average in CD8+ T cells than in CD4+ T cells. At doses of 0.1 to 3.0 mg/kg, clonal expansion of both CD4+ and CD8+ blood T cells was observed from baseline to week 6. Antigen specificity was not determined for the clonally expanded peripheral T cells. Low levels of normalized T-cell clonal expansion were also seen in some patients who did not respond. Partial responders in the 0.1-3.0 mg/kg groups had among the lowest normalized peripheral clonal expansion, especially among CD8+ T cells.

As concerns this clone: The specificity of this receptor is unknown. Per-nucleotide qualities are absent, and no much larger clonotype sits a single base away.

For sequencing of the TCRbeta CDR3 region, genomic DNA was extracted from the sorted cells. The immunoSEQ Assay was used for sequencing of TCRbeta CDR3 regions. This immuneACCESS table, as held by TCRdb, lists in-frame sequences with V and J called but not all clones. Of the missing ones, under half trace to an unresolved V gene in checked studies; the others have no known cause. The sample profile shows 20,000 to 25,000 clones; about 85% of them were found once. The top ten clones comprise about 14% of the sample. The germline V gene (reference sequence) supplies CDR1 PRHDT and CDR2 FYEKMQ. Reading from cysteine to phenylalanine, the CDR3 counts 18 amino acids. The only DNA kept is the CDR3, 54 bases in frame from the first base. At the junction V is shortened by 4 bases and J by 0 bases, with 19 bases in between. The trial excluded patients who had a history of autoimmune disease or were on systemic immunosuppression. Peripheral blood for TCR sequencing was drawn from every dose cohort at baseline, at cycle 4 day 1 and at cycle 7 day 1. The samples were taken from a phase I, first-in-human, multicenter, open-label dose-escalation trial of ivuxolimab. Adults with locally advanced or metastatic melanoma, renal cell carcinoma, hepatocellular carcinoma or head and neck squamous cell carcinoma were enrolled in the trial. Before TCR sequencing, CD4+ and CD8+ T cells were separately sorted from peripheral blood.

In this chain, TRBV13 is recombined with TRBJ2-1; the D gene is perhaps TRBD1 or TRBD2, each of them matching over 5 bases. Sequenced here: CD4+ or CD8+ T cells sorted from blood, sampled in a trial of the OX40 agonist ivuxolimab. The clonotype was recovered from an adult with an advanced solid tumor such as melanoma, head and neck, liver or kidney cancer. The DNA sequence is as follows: TGTGCCAGCAGCTCCCGGGGCGCGGCCTTTCTCTCCTACAATGAGCAGTTCTTC. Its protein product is CASSSRGAAFLSYNEQFF.